The 18 T cell receptor beta chains below were found in one sample sequenced in a study of blood T cell repertoires in COVID-19. Method: immunoSEQ multiplex PCR; TCRdb's copy keeps in-frame clones and lacks some. The table shows roughly 130,000 clones, with roughly 83% occurring only once. The material sequenced was PBMCs or T cells enriched from blood (not recorded which). The receptors derive from a man aged 35 to 55 with acute COVID-19.

V is TRBV15 and J is TRBJ1-2; D call uncertain. The germline V gene encodes CDR1 LNHNV and CDR2 YYDKDF (reference sequence). The ends were cut back, 0 bases at V and 2 bases at J, with 10 bases in the middle. The CDR3 is 15 residues long. The DNA for the CDR3 is TGTGCCACCAGCAGAGATCGGGGTCCAAACTATGGCTACACCTTC. This translates into CATSRDRGPNYGYTF.

CDR3 in DNA: TGTGCCAGCAGTCTAAGATACACCGAGTCGCTGACTAGATTGAGGACCTACGAGCAGTACTTC. Protein sequence: CASSLRYTESLTRLRTYEQYF. The chain uses TRBV27 and TRBJ2-7, with D maybe TRBD2 (6 bases). V was trimmed by 5 bases and J by 2 bases, leaving 34 bases between them. CDR3 size: 21 residues. Per the germline V gene, CDR1 is MNHEY and CDR2 is SMNVEV (reference sequence).

V gene TRBV28 combines with J gene TRBJ2-7; 7 bases are a match to TRBD2. The CDR3 totals 15 residues. J gave up 3 bases and V 7 bases, and 12 bases lay outside the gene matches. Germline CDR1 and CDR2: MDHEN and SYDVKM. CDR3 DNA: TGTGCCAGCACCCCTCTGGGGCTAGCGGTCTACGAGCAGTACTTC. Translation gives CASTPLGLAVYEQYF.

V gene TRBV28 combines with J gene TRBJ1-2, with 10 bases that match TRBD1. Trimming cost V 4 bases and J 4 bases; bases outside gene matches: 15. Germline lookup yields CDR1 MDHEN and CDR2 SYDVKM. The length of the CDR3 is 18 residues. CDR3 coding DNA: TGTGCCAGCAGTTCTCTCAGCGGGACAGGGGCCTTAACCTATGGCTACACCTTC. Its protein product is CASSSLSGTGALTYGYTF.

This clone turned up a few times. This CDR3 reads CASSLVQGRDGYTF. The CDR3 region has the DNA TGTGCCAGCAGTTTGGTACAGGGGCGGGATGGCTACACCTTC. V and J are TRBV28 and TRBJ1-2; 7 nucleotides line up with TRBD1. Germline V CDR1 and CDR2: MDHEN, SYDVKM. J gave up 6 bases and V 3 bases, and 7 bases lay outside the gene matches. The CDR3 covers 14 residues.

This sequence joins TRBV5-1 and TRBJ2-1; 12 positions agree with TRBD2. Germline V gene sequence: CDR1 SGHRS, CDR2 YFSETQ. The CDR3 totals 15 residues. The V segment lost 5 bases and the J segment 9 bases; nucleotides outside the gene matches: 9. The CDR3 region has the DNA TGCGCCAGCAGACCCCTAGCGGGGGGGCGAAGTGAGCAGTTCTTC. Amino acids: CASRPLAGGRSEQFF.

The chain is built from TRBV11-3 and TRBJ2-1, with a tentative D call TRBD2 (6 bases). This CDR3 is built from 14 residues. Germline lookup yields CDR1 SGHNT and CDR2 YENEEA. The ends were cut back, 4 bases at V and 6 bases at J, with 13 bases in the middle. The CDR3 DNA is TGTGCCAGCAGCTCCCACCGGGGAGGCAATGAGCAGTTCTTC. This codes for CASSSHRGGNEQFF.

This clone came up once. This chain connects TRBV24-1 to TRBJ1-2; 7 bases align to TRBD1. Germline V lookup: CDR1 KGHDR, CDR2 SFDVKD. The CDR3 loop spans 14 amino acids. V was clipped by 2 bases and J by 7 bases; unmatched bases: 6. CDR3 in DNA: TGTGCCACCAGTGATTCCTCCTACAGGGGTGGCTACACCTTC. This gives the protein CATSDSSYRGGYTF.

In DNA, the CDR3 is TGTGCCACCAGTGACCTAGGACAGGGGCCCGGGGAGCTGTTTTTT. Residues: CATSDLGQGPGELFF. The rearrangement uses TRBV24-1 and TRBJ2-2; 9 nucleotides align to TRBD1. Germline CDR1 KGHDR, CDR2 SFDVKD. The CDR3 covers 15 residues. Trimming took 4 bases from V and 6 from J; bases not matched to a gene: 5.

The genes are TRBV2 and TRBJ1-1, with 7 bases matching TRBD1. J was trimmed by 2 bases and V by 6 bases; bases with no gene match: 18. The length of the CDR3 is 18 residues. Germline loops: CDR1 SNHLY, CDR2 FYNNEI. CDR3 DNA sequence: TGTGCCAGCAGCTACTCTCCTAGGTCAGGGGGGCTAAACACTGAAGCTTTCTTT. Translating it yields CASSYSPRSGGLNTEAFF.

The table lists this clone with a few counts. The chain couples TRBV3-1 (or the pseudogene TRBV3-2) to TRBJ1-2; no reliable D call. CDR1 is LGHDT and CDR2 is YNNKEL in the germline V gene (reference sequence). The ends were cut back, 0 bases at V and 4 bases at J, with 12 bases in the middle. The CDR3 loop spans 15 amino acids. The CDR3 region is CASSQDENRAYGYTF. Here the CDR3 DNA reads TGTGCCAGCAGCCAAGATGAAAATCGAGCCTATGGCTACACCTTC.

V usage is TRBV5-6 and J usage is TRBJ2-1, with 8 bases fitting TRBD2. Trimming removed 1 base from V and 4 bases from J; junction bases left unmatched: 10. The CDR3 loop spans 17 amino acids. Looked up from germline, CDR1 is SGHDT and CDR2 is YYEEEE. CDR3 coding DNA: TGTGCCAGCAGCTTGTTTCGGACTAGCCTTTCTTACAATGAGCAGTTCTTC. Encoded protein: CASSLFRTSLSYNEQFF.

The V call is TRBV11-3, the J call TRBJ2-3; the match to TRBD2 covers 10 bases. The J segment lost 5 bases and the V segment lost 5 bases, leaving 4 bases of the junction unmatched. The CDR3 length is 14 residues. The germline CDR1 and CDR2 sequences are SGHNT and YENEEA. The CDR3, as DNA: TGTGCCAGCAGCCCCGGGACTAGCGAAGATACGCAGTATTTT. Its protein product is CASSPGTSEDTQYF.

This clone was recorded a few times. This chain uses TRBV2 with TRBJ2-3, with TRBD2 matching over 14 bases. The CDR3 runs to 24 residues. Germline values: CDR1 SNHLY, CDR2 FYNNEI. The V gene end was trimmed by 2 bases and the J gene end by 2 bases; junction bases not matched to a gene: 24. DNA for the CDR3: TGTGCCAGCAGTGAATTTCCCCTTACCCAGACCGGGACTAGCGGGAGAAGGATCACAGATACGCAGTATTTT. Amino acid sequence: CASSEFPLTQTGTSGRRITDTQYF.

The CDR3 is CASSLGGGGTYNEQFF. The DNA for the CDR3 is TGTGCCAGCAGCTTGGGCGGGGGGGGAACCTACAATGAGCAGTTCTTC. V gene TRBV7-8 combines with J gene TRBJ2-1, with TRBD2 matching 9 bases. Germline trimming cut 3 bases from V and 2 bases from J; bases unmatched to any gene: 5. Germline V gene sequence: CDR1 SGHVS, CDR2 FQNEAQ. The CDR3 contains 16 residues.

V is TRBV29-1 and J is TRBJ2-7, with 7 nucleotides matching TRBD2. The CDR3 extends over 13 amino acids. V dropped 7 bases and J dropped 1; count of bases not matched to a gene: 7. Germline lookup yields CDR1 SQVTM and CDR2 ANQGSEA. The CDR3, as DNA: TGCAGCGGGGGGAGCGGGATGTCCTACGAGCAGTACTTC. Its protein product is CSGGSGMSYEQYF.

The gene calls are TRBV4-1 and TRBJ2-1, with D possibly TRBD1 on 5 matching bases. The V gene lost 5 bases and the J gene lost 3 bases, with 20 bases spanning the gap. Germline-derived CDR1 and CDR2 are MGHRA and YSYEKL. The length of the CDR3 is 17 residues. CDR3 loop: CASSALRGNEIYNEQFF. The CDR3, as DNA: TGCGCCAGCAGCGCTCTTAGGGGAAATGAGATCTACAATGAGCAGTTCTTC.

This rearrangement joins TRBV6-2 or TRBV6-3 to TRBJ2-7, with TRBD1 matching over 9 bases. With 5 bases clipped from V and 3 bases from J, the junction kept 11 bases outside the gene matches. CDR3 length: 16 amino acids. The germline V gene has CDR1 MNHEY and CDR2 SVGEGT. DNA of the CDR3: TGTGCCAGCAGTCCCAGAAGGGACAGGGCACACTACGAGCAGTACTTC. Amino acids: CASSPRRDRAHYEQYF.